The clone carrying this TCR beta chain was seen more than once but under ten times. Antigen specificity is unknown. Looked up from germline, CDR1 is SQVTM and CDR2 is ANQGSEA. The CDR3 spans 14 residues. J gave up 4 bases and V 3 bases, and 6 bases lay outside the gene matches. TCRB libraries came from RNA via three nested multiplex PCR rounds. TCRB-specific cDNA synthesis used around 0.5 ug of total RNA. These TCRB libraries lack any described unique molecular identifiers. TCRdb re-derived calls from the multiplex PCR reads in MiXCR, one entry per CDR3 protein. The repertoire holds about 32,000 distinct CDR3 sequences, with 60% to 75% as singletons. This sample is drawn from a study of tumor-infiltrating lymphocytes in glioblastoma multiforme. Notes on the study in general: Detected clone frequencies may not reflect cell counts, being RNA-based. The TCR and somatic mutation analysis included just one glioblastoma patient.

Source material: brain tumor tissue. This TCR came from a male donor with glioblastoma. This rearrangement joins TRBV29-1 to TRBJ2-1, with TRBD2 matching over 7 bases. The CDR3 here is CSVDGASGYNEQFF. The CDR3 DNA reads as TGCAGCGTTGATGGCGCTAGCGGATACAATGAGCAGTTCTTC.